This T cell receptor beta chain comes out of a study of T cell changes during pregnancy in multiple sclerosis. Sequencing used immunoSEQ multiplex PCR; TCRdb keeps in-frame clones, though not all of them. The sample has 25,000 to 30,000 clones; approximately 91% are singletons. The junction had 1 base not matched to a gene; V was cut back by 4 bases and J by 2 bases. The germline V gene encodes CDR1 MNHNY and CDR2 SVGAGI (reference sequence). The CDR3 extends over 13 amino acids. The sequencing here drew on CD4+ T cells from peripheral blood mononuclear cells, taken in the first trimester of pregnancy. The gene calls are TRBV6-6 and TRBJ2-7; 8 bases are shared with TRBD1. This clonotype was obtained from a female donor in good health, enrolled as a control in a pregnancy study. DNA of the CDR3: TGTGCCAGCAGTTGGGGACAGGCCTACGAGCAGTACTTC. Translation: CASSWGQAYEQYF.